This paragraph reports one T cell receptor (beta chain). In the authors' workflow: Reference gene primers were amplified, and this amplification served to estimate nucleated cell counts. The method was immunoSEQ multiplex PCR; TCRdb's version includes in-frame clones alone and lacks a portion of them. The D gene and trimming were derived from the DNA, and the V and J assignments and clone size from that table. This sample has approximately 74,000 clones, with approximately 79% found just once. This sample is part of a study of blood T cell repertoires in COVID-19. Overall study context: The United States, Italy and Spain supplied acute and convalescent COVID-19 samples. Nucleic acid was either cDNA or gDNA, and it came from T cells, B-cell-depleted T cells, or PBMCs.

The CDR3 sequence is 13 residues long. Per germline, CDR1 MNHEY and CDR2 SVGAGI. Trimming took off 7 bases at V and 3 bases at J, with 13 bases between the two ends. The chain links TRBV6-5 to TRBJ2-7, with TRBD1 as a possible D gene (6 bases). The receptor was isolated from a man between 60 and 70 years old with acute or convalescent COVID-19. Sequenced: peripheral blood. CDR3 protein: CASTKDSYYEQYF. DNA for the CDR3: TGTGCCAGCACAAAGGACAGTTACTACGAGCAGTACTTC.